A single sample is the source of the 5 T cell receptor beta chains below, sequenced in a study of beta chain features in type 1 diabetes. The entirety of the isolated RNA underwent reverse transcription, so expressed TCRB transcripts were sequenced. Clones were sequenced by immunoSEQ multiplex PCR, and TCRdb holds only the in-frame ones, with some missing. The table shows 250,000 to 400,000 clones, with 12% to 15% occurring only once. Sequencing was done on a sample of central memory CD4+ T cells from blood. The receptors were sampled from a man younger than 40 in good health.

V gene TRBV14 combines with J gene TRBJ2-5, with 7 positions matching TRBD2. The ends lost 1 base at V and 4 bases at J; junction bases unmatched: 3. The CDR3 sequence is 14 residues long. Germline CDR1 is SGHDN and CDR2 is FVKESK. CDR3: CASSQGAGAETQYF. CDR3 nucleotides: TGTGCCAGCAGCCAAGGTGCGGGAGCAGAGACCCAGTACTTC.

The table lists this clone with a few counts. V gene TRBV4-3 combines with J gene TRBJ2-7; 8 positions agree with TRBD1. Per germline, CDR1 LGHNA and CDR2 YSLEER. V dropped 4 bases and J dropped 2; count of bases not matched to a gene: 7. The CDR3 has 15 residues. The CDR3 here is CASSLQTGDPYEQYF. The CDR3 DNA is TGCGCCAGCAGCCTACAGACAGGGGACCCCTACGAGCAGTACTTC.

About this clone: The sample contains more than one DNA sequence encoding this CDR3. The chain combines TRBV9 with TRBJ1-1; D is ambiguous. The CDR3 consists of 13 residues. V dropped 3 bases and J dropped 1 base, with 7 bases sitting between them. Germline CDR1 SGDLS, CDR2 YYNGEE. The CDR3 DNA is TGTGCCAGCAGCGAGAGATCGAACACTGAAGCTTTCTTT. Protein product: CASSERSNTEAFF.

This clone occurred a few times. V usage is TRBV11-3 and J usage is TRBJ2-3; TRBD1 aligns across 7 bases. Germline V gives CDR1 SGHNT, CDR2 YENEEA. The trim removed 8 bases at V and 3 bases at J, leaving 5 bases unmatched. The CDR3 covers 13 residues. This chain's CDR3 is CASQRQGTDTQYF. The CDR3 DNA reads TGTGCCAGCCAGAGACAGGGAACAGATACGCAGTATTTT.

About this clone itself: Other DNA sequences in this specimen translate into the identical CDR3. This chain joins TRBV5-1 and TRBJ2-2; 7 nucleotides agree with TRBD2. Trimming took 0 bases from V and 3 from J; bases not matched to a gene: 5. The CDR3 totals 16 residues. Germline loops: CDR1 SGHRS, CDR2 YFSETQ. The CDR3 region has the DNA TGCGCCAGCAGCTTGGGGCCTAGCGGCGACACCGGGGAGCTGTTTTTT. Protein: CASSLGPSGDTGELFF.